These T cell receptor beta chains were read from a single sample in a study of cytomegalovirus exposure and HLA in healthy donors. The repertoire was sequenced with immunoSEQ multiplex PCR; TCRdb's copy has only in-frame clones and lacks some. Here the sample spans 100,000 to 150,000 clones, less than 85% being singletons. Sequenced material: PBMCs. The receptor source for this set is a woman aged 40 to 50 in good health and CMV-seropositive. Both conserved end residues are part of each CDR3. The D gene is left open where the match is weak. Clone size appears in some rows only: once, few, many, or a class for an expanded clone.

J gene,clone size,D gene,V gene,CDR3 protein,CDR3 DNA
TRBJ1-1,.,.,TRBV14,CASSQTGSTEAFF,TGTGCCAGCAGCCAAACAGGGTCCACTGAAGCTTTCTTT
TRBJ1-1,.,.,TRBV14,CASSQDRNTEAFF,TGTGCCAGCAGCCAAGATCGGAACACTGAAGCTTTCTTT
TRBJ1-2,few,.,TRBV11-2,CASSLVGHRRGYTF,TGTGCCAGCAGCTTAGTGGGACATCGCCGAGGCTACACCTTC
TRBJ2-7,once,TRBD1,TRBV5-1,CASSSRDRGLEQYF,TGCGCCAGCAGCTCCCGGGACAGGGGTCTCGAGCAGTACTTC
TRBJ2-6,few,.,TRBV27,CASARLSSGANVLTF,TGTGCCAGCGCACGTCTTAGCTCTGGGGCCAACGTCCTGACTTTC
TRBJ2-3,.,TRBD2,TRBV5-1,CASSNMLQAGGGATDTQYF,TGCGCCAGCAGCAATATGCTACAAGCGGGGGGGGGTGCTACAGATACGCAGTATTTT
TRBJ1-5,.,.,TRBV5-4,CASSFPVPQHF,TGTGCCAGCAGCTTCCCGGTCCCCCAGCATTTT
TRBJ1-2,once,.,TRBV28,CASSFRQGRANYGYTF,TGTGCCAGCAGTTTTCGGCAGGGAAGAGCTAACTATGGCTACACCTTC
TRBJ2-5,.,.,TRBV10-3,CAISERGGGATQETQYF,TGTGCCATCAGTGAGCGGGGTGGAGGGGCAACCCAAGAGACCCAGTACTTC
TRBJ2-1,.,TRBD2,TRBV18,CASSPDWGGYNEQFF,TGTGCCAGCTCACCAGACTGGGGGGGCTACAATGAGCAGTTCTTC
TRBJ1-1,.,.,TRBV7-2,CASSFKGSGVEAFF,TGTGCCAGCAGCTTCAAAGGGAGTGGCGTTGAAGCTTTCTTT
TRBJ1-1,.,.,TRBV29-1,CSAPVRGGTEAFF,TGCAGCGCCCCCGTACGGGGGGGCACTGAAGCTTTCTTT
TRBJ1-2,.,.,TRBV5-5,CASSLYGDYGYTF,TGTGCCAGCAGCTTGTACGGGGACTATGGCTACACCTTC
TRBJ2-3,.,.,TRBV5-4,CASSLSGKVDTQYF,TGTGCCAGCAGCCTCAGCGGCAAGGTTGATACGCAGTATTTT
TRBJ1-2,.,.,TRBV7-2,CASRPRGGTMEPNYGYTF,TGTGCCAGCAGACCTCGTGGAGGCACCATGGAACCTAACTATGGCTACACCTTC
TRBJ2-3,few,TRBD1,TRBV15,CATSKGQGERNTQYF,TGTGCCACCAGCAAGGGACAGGGTGAGAGGAATACGCAGTATTTT
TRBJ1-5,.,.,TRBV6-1,CASSEEGRGPTQPQHF,TGTGCCAGCAGTGAAGAGGGCAGGGGACCTACTCAGCCCCAGCATTTT
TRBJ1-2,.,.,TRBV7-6,CASSPQRGRANYGYTF,TGTGCCAGCAGCCCTCAACGGGGGAGAGCTAACTATGGCTACACCTTC
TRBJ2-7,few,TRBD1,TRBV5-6,CASSLQGASYEQYF,TGTGCCAGCAGCTTGCAGGGGGCTAGCTACGAGCAGTACTTC
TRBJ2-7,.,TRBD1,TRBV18,CASSPGTGEQYF,TGTGCCAGCTCACCTGGGACAGGCGAGCAGTACTTC
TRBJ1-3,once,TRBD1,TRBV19,CASSRQGKSSGNTIYF,TGTGCCAGTAGTAGACAGGGAAAGTCGTCTGGAAACACCATATATTTT
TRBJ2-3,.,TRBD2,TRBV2,CASSGGASGGAGDTQYF,TGTGCCAGCAGTGGGGGCGCTAGCGGGGGGGCCGGGGATACGCAGTATTTT
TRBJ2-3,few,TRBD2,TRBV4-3,CASSQDNSGGSTDTQYF,TGCGCCAGCAGCCAAGATAATAGCGGGGGGTCCACAGATACGCAGTATTTT
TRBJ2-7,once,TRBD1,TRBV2,CASAPGQGDEQYF,TGTGCCAGCGCGCCAGGACAGGGCGACGAGCAGTACTTC
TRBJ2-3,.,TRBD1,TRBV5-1,CASSLAGQGGDTQYF,TGCGCCAGCAGCTTGGCGGGACAGGGGGGGGATACGCAGTATTTT
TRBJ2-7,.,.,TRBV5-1,CASSLTGQNSYEQYF,TGCGCCAGCAGCCTAACAGGGCAGAACTCCTACGAGCAGTACTTC
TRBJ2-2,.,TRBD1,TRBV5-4,CASSPINRGITGELFF,TGTGCCAGCAGCCCTATTAACAGGGGGATCACCGGGGAGCTGTTTTTT
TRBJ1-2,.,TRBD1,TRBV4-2,CASSQVERTGGLPNYGYTF,TGTGCCAGCAGCCAAGTAGAGAGGACAGGGGGCTTACCAAACTATGGCTACACCTTC
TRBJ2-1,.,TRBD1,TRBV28,CASSSPTGGSYNEQFF,TGTGCCAGCAGTTCCCCGACAGGGGGTTCCTACAATGAGCAGTTCTTC
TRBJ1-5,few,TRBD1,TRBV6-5,CASSLGQGGNQPQHF,TGTGCCAGCAGTTTGGGACAGGGGGGCAATCAGCCCCAGCATTTT
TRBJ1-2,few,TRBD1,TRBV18,CASSRLGTDYGYTF,TGTGCCAGCTCACGCCTTGGGACAGACTATGGCTACACCTTC
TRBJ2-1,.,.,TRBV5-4,CASSVLGGAYNEQFF,TGTGCCAGCAGCGTGCTCGGGGGAGCCTACAATGAGCAGTTCTTC
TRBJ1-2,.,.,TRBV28,CASSATGISNYGYTF,TGTGCCAGCAGTGCGACAGGAATTTCTAACTATGGCTACACCTTC
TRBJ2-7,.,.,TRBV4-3,CASSQSEGYEQYF,TGCGCCAGCAGCCAATCTGAGGGCTACGAGCAGTACTTC
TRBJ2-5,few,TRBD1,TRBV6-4,CASSDPGTDQPTYQETQYF,TGTGCCAGCAGTGACCCCGGGACAGATCAACCGACGTACCAAGAGACCCAGTACTTC
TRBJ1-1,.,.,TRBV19,CASSVLYRVEDTEAFF,TGTGCCAGTAGTGTCTTATACAGGGTGGAGGACACTGAAGCTTTCTTT
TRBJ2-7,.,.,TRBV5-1,CASSLAGSSVEQYF,TGCGCCAGCAGCTTGGCTGGGAGCTCGGTCGAGCAGTACTTC